This TCR beta chain originates from a study of early T cells in non-severe SARS-CoV-2 infection. Study-wide findings and caveats: Reliance on VDJdb matching favored anti-spike CD8 responses; private and CD4 specificities were missed.

TCRdb redid the calling of the 5' RACE reads with MiXCR, one entry per CDR3 protein. Seen here are tens of thousands of distinct CDR3 sequences, around 14% observed once, and the top ten hold more than 8.5%. In this sample, this clonotype turned up many times. No antigen is known for it. The CDR3 loop spans 15 amino acids. The germline CDR1 and CDR2 sequences are DFQATT and SNEGSKA (reference sequence). V shed 2 bases and J 7 bases; nucleotides not matched to a gene: 8. Sequences were obtained from whole blood. This clonotype originated in an adult who was a healthcare worker with PCR-confirmed SARS-CoV-2 infection or an uninfected control (not recorded which). This rearrangement joins TRBV20-1 to TRBJ2-6, with 7 bases matching TRBD1. CDR3 in amino acids: CSARLTGEGANVLTF. CDR3 nucleotide sequence: TGCAGTGCTAGACTTACAGGGGAAGGAGCCAACGTCCTGACTTTC.